This TCR beta chain was profiled in a study of prognosis after radiotherapy for stage I lung cancer. Study as a whole: Distant metastases developed in a few patients after radiotherapy (median approximately 7 months); over 14 showed no significant progression.

V shed 0 bases and J 10 bases; nucleotides not matched to a gene: 6. Per germline, CDR1 SGHAT and CDR2 FQNNGV. The CDR3 is 14 amino acids. This clonotype was picked up one time. The genomic DNA TCR beta CDR3 region underwent two rounds of multiplex PCR. Gene-specific primers for each TRBV and TRBJ gene drove first-round PCR. TCRdb itself ran the multiplex PCR reads through MiXCR, one entry per CDR3 protein. The data contain fewer than 35,000 distinct CDR3 sequences, around 48% of them singletons. The gene calls are TRBV11-2 and TRBJ2-1; 7 nucleotides align to TRBD1. The receptor was isolated from a donor older than 45 with non-small cell lung cancer. This sample comprised PBMCs, obtained before or after stereotactic body radiation therapy (not recorded which). CDR3 sequence reads: CASSLEGQIGEQFF. The CDR3 nucleotides read TGTGCCAGCAGCTTAGAGGGACAGATTGGGGAGCAGTTCTTC.